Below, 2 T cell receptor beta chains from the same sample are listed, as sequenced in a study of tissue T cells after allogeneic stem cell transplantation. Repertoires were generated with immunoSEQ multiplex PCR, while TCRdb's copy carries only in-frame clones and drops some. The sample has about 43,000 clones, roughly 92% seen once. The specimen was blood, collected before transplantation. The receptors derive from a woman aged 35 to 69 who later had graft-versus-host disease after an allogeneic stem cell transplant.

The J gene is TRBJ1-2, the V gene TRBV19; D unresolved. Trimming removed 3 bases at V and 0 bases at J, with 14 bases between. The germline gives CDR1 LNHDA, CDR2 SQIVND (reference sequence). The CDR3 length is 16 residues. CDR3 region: CASSITGPRTNYGYTF. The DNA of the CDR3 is TGTGCCAGTAGTATTACCGGACCGAGGACTAACTATGGCTACACCTTC.

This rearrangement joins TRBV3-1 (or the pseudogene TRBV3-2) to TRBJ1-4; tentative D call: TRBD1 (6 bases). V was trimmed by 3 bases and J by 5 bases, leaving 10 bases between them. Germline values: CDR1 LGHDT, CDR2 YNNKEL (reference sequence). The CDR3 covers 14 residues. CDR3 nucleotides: TGTGCCAGCAGCCAGTGGGACACAAATGAAAAACTGTTTTTT. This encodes CASSQWDTNEKLFF.